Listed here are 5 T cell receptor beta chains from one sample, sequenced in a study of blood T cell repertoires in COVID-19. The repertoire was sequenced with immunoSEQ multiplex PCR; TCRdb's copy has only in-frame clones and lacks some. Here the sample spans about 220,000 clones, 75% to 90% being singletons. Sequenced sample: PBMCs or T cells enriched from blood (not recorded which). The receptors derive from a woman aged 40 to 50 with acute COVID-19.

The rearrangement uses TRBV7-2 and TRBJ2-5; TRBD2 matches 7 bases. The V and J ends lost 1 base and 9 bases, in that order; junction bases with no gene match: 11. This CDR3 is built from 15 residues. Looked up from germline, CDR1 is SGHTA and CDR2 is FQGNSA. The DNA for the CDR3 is TGTGCCAGCAGCTTAGGTGGGGCTAGCGGAAGGGCCCAGTACTTC. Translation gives CASSLGGASGRAQYF.

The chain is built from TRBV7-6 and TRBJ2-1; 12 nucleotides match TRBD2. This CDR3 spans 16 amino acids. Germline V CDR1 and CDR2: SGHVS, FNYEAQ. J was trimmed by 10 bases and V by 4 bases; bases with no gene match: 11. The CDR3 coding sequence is TGTGCCAGCAGCTCGTTCCCTAGCGGGGGGGCGGGGGAGCAGTTCTTC. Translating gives CASSSFPSGGAGEQFF.

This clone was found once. This CDR3 reads CASGEGNTIYF. The CDR3 coding sequence is TGTGCTAGTGGCGAGGGAAACACCATATATTTT. This sequence joins TRBV12-5 and TRBJ1-3; D unclear. The ends were cut back, 6 bases at V and 4 bases at J, with 4 bases in the middle. Germline CDR1 reads LGHNT; CDR2 reads FRNRAP. The CDR3 runs 11 residues.

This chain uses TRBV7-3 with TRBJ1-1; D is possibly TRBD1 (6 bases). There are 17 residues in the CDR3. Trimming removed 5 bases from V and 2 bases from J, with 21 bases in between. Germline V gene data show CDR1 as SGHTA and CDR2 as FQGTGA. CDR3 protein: CASSPGGASRFNTEAFF. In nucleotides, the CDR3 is TGTGCCAGCAGCCCTGGGGGGGCAAGCAGATTTAACACTGAAGCTTTCTTT.

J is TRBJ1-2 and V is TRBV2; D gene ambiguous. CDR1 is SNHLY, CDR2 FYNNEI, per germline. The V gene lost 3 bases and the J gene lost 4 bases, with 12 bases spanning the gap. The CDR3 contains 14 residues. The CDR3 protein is CASSEHSLSYGYTF. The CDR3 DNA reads TGTGCCAGCAGTGAGCACAGCTTATCCTATGGCTACACCTTC.